A selection of T cell receptor beta chains follows, all from one sample in a study of patients and donors after allogeneic stem cell transplantation. TCRdb processed the RT-PCR reads anew with MiXCR; each CDR3 protein has one entry. This sample carries 150,000 to 250,000 distinct CDR3 sequences, around two fifths of them seen once, and the ten largest clones take approximately 32%. Sequenced material: blood, either unsorted or a sorted T cell fraction (not recorded which). These TCRs come from a human donor who was either an allogeneic HSCT recipient or a stem cell or donor lymphocyte infusion donor (not recorded which). It is not recorded whose cells these are; they may come from a transplant donor. The CDR3 runs from the conserved cysteine through the conserved F or W. The D gene is left open where the match is weak. Part of the rows lack a size; the others show once, few, many or a class for expanded clones.

v_gene	abundance	d_gene	j_gene	CDR3nt	CDR3aa
TRBV7-2	.	TRBD1	TRBJ1-4	TGTGCCAGCAGCGCTTACAGGGGCCTAAATGAAAAACTGTTTTTT	CASSAYRGLNEKLFF
TRBV4-3	.	.	TRBJ2-7	TGCGCCAGCAGCCAAGAGGCCGACTTCGAGCAGTACTTC	CASSQEADFEQYF
TRBV28	few	.	TRBJ2-7	TGTGCCAGCAGTTTAGGGATTTACGAGCAGTACTTC	CASSLGIYEQYF
TRBV12-3/TRBV12-4	.	TRBD2	TRBJ2-1	TGTGCCAGCAATAGGTGGCTAGCGGGAAGTCGCTCCTACAATGAGCAGTTCTTC	CASNRWLAGSRSYNEQFF
TRBV11-1	.	.	TRBJ1-1	TGTGCCAGCAGCTTAGAACTCCAGGGAACAATGAACACTGAAGCTTTCTTT	CASSLELQGTMNTEAFF
TRBV4-3	few	.	TRBJ1-2	TGCGCCAGCAGCCCACGACAGGCTATCCAGTATGGCTACACCTTC	CASSPRQAIQYGYTF
TRBV4-3	.	.	TRBJ1-6	TGCGCCAGCAGCCAAGTCGGACAAAATTCACCCCTCCACTTT	CASSQVGQNSPLHF
TRBV12-3/TRBV12-4	few	TRBD1	TRBJ2-1	TGTGCCAGCACGACAGGGAGCTCCTACAATGAGCAGTTCTTC	CASTTGSSYNEQFF
TRBV5-1	once	TRBD1	TRBJ1-1	TGCGCCAGCGGACCCGGGACAGGGACGAACACTGAAGCTTTCTTT	CASGPGTGTNTEAFF
TRBV5-6	few	.	TRBJ1-1	TGTGCCAGCAGCTTGCCGGGAATAGACACTGAAGCTTTCTTT	CASSLPGIDTEAFF
TRBV4-2	few	TRBD1	TRBJ1-4	TGTGCCAGCAGCCAACCCGACAGGGAGGATGAAAAACTGTTTTTT	CASSQPDREDEKLFF
TRBV28	.	.	TRBJ1-5	TGTGCCAGCAGTTTAGGCGCGGCGGATTCCTATAGCAATCAGCCCCAGCATTTT	CASSLGAADSYSNQPQHF
TRBV29-1	few	.	TRBJ1-2	TGCAGCGTTGAAGATCTAGGGGATCTTGGTGGCTACACCTTC	CSVEDLGDLGGYTF
TRBV28	few	.	TRBJ2-3	TGTGCCAGCAGCTTGAGGGCAGATACGCAGTATTTT	CASSLRADTQYF
TRBV7-8	few	.	TRBJ2-4	TGTGCCAGCAGCTTAGAGGCAGGAGTAGCCAAAAACATTCAGTACTTC	CASSLEAGVAKNIQYF
TRBV6-5	.	TRBD1	TRBJ2-7	TGTGCCAGCAGTTACTCGTGGACAGGCGGGTACGAGCAGTACTTC	CASSYSWTGGYEQYF
TRBV5-1	few	TRBD1	TRBJ1-3	TGCGCCAGCAGCGCGGGGACAGTCTCTGGAAACACCATATATTTT	CASSAGTVSGNTIYF
TRBV7-2	few	.	TRBJ2-2	TGTGCCAGCAGCTTAATCGCGTCCGGGGAGCTGTTTTTT	CASSLIASGELFF
TRBV6-5	.	.	TRBJ1-1	TGTGCCAGCAGCCTGGTTTTGGGGACTGAAGCTTTCTTT	CASSLVLGTEAFF
TRBV6-5	.	.	TRBJ1-3	TGTGCCAGCAGTTACTCCACCCAGGGGCCAGGGATTGGAAACACCATATATTTT	CASSYSTQGPGIGNTIYF
TRBV4-3	.	.	TRBJ1-4	TGCGCCAGCAGCCGACAAGGTTCTAATGAAAAACTGTTTTTT	CASSRQGSNEKLFF
TRBV5-1	.	.	TRBJ2-1	TGCGCCAGCAGCTTGACACAGGGTCCCTTCTACAATGAGCAGTTCTTC	CASSLTQGPFYNEQFF
TRBV5-1	few	TRBD2	TRBJ2-3	TGCGCCAGCAGCTTAAACGGACTAGAAACAGATACGCAGTATTTT	CASSLNGLETDTQYF
TRBV9	.	.	TRBJ1-1	TGTGCCAGCTCCTCTTCGGGCAGGGAGGGCACTGAAGCTTTCTTT	CASSSSGREGTEAFF
TRBV7-9	.	TRBD2	TRBJ2-5	TGTGCCAGCAGCTTAGATTGGACTAGCGGGAGGGCCGGTATCGAGACCCAGTACTTC	CASSLDWTSGRAGIETQYF
TRBV27	.	TRBD2	TRBJ2-1	TGTGCCAGCAGTACTAGCGGGAGGGCCCTTGGGAATGAGCAGTTCTTC	CASSTSGRALGNEQFF
TRBV27	.	.	TRBJ2-7	TGTGCCAGCAGTTTACCGGGGTTTTACGAGCAGTACTTC	CASSLPGFYEQYF
TRBV6-2/TRBV6-3	.	.	TRBJ1-2	TGTGCCAGCAGCTCGGACCGTTTGGGCTACACCTTC	CASSSDRLGYTF
TRBV3-1	.	TRBD1	TRBJ2-7	TGTGCCATCGGACAGGGCTACGAGCAGTACTTC	CAIGQGYEQYF
TRBV5-5	.	.	TRBJ1-1	TGTGCCAGCAAAGGGAGGAACACTGAAGCTTTCTTT	CASKGRNTEAFF
TRBV5-1	many	.	TRBJ1-6	TGCGCCAGCAGCTTAAGGACAGATAATTCACCCCTCCACTTT	CASSLRTDNSPLHF
TRBV28	.	.	TRBJ1-1	TGTGCCAGCAGTTTACCGGCCCTTAGGACTGAAGCTTTCTTT	CASSLPALRTEAFF
TRBV12-3/TRBV12-4	.	.	TRBJ2-2	TGTGCCACCCAAGGGAACACCGGGGAGCTGTTTTTT	CATQGNTGELFF
TRBV4-3	.	TRBD2	TRBJ2-7	TGCGCCAGCAGCCAAGAAGCGCGGGAGGGGTACGAGCAGTACTTC	CASSQEAREGYEQYF
TRBV6-5	few	.	TRBJ1-1	TGTGCCAGCACCAGAGAGGGGCCTCGGGACACTGAAGCTTTCTTT	CASTREGPRDTEAFF
TRBV15	few	TRBD1	TRBJ1-4	TGTGCCACCAGCAGAGGGGAAGGGGGCCACCCTGATGAAAAACTGTTTTTT	CATSRGEGGHPDEKLFF
TRBV27	.	TRBD1	TRBJ2-7	TGTGCCAGCAGTTTATCGTTGCCGGACAGGTCCTCCTACGAGCAGTACTTC	CASSLSLPDRSSYEQYF
TRBV27	.	.	TRBJ1-5	TGTGCCAGCAGTTTAGGGCCGAATCAGCCCCAGCATTTT	CASSLGPNQPQHF
TRBV15	few	TRBD1	TRBJ1-2	TGTGCCACCAGCACGGACAGGGGTCCCAACTATGGCTACACCTTC	CATSTDRGPNYGYTF
TRBV18	.	TRBD1	TRBJ1-1	TGTGCCAGCTCACCAAGAGGACAGGGGCAGGGCACTGAAGCTTTCTTT	CASSPRGQGQGTEAFF
TRBV5-1	.	.	TRBJ1-2	TGCGCCAGCACTAAAAAGGAAGGAGTAGGGGATGGCTACACCTTC	CASTKKEGVGDGYTF
TRBV20-1	few	.	TRBJ1-5	TGCAGTGCTAGAGTAGGCTCAGGGTATAGCAATCAGCCCCAGCATTTT	CSARVGSGYSNQPQHF
TRBV29-1	.	TRBD2	TRBJ2-5	TGCAGCGTTTACCTAGCGGGAGTGGAGGAGACCCAGTACTTC	CSVYLAGVEETQYF
TRBV4-3	many	.	TRBJ1-1	TGCGCCAGCAGCCAGATCAGAATCTCGAACACTGAAGCTTTCTTT	CASSQIRISNTEAFF
TRBV29-1	.	TRBD1	TRBJ1-2	TGCAGCGTTGGGGAGACAGGGTCGGGATATGGCTACACCTTC	CSVGETGSGYGYTF
TRBV20-1	.	.	TRBJ1-2	TGCAGTGCTAGAGATGCCCCGACCAGCACAGGGGGCTACACCTTC	CSARDAPTSTGGYTF
TRBV7-7	.	TRBD2	TRBJ2-3	TGTGCTAGCAGCCCGGGACTAGCGGGGGCCGCTAGCACAGATACGCAGTATTTT	CASSPGLAGAASTDTQYF
TRBV4-1	.	.	TRBJ1-6	TGCGCCAGCAGCCAAGGACAGCTTGGAGCCCGCTCACCCCTCCACTTT	CASSQGQLGARSPLHF
TRBV30	many	.	TRBJ1-5	TGTGCCTGGAGCCTCCCTCCGGGACACCTTAGCAATCAGCCCCAGCATTTT	CAWSLPPGHLSNQPQHF
TRBV7-9	.	TRBD2	TRBJ2-1	TGTGCCAGCAGCTTAGTAAGCGGGAGCGACGATGAGCAGTTCTTC	CASSLVSGSDDEQFF
TRBV5-1	.	.	TRBJ1-4	TGCGCCAGCAGCTTGAAGGCGGTCGGTGAAAAACTGTTTTTT	CASSLKAVGEKLFF
TRBV7-2	few	TRBD1	TRBJ1-2	TGTGCCAGCAGCCCCGCCCGGACAGGGTTGCATGGCTACACCTTC	CASSPARTGLHGYTF
TRBV5-1	.	TRBD2	TRBJ2-1	TGCGCCAGCAGCTGGGGACTAGCCTCCTACAATGAGCAGTTCTTC	CASSWGLASYNEQFF
TRBV5-1	many	TRBD1	TRBJ1-1	TGCGCCAGCAGCTTATGGACAGGGGTTAACACTGAAGCTTTCTTT	CASSLWTGVNTEAFF
TRBV29-1	medium-sized	.	TRBJ1-2	TGCAGCGTCGATCTCCAGGGACGGGACGGCTACACCTTC	CSVDLQGRDGYTF
TRBV6-5	once	.	TRBJ1-2	TGTGCCACCCATCCGGGACTAAGGATAGATGGCTACACCTTC	CATHPGLRIDGYTF
TRBV29-1	.	TRBD1	TRBJ1-1	TGCAGCGTTGACAGGGGGCCAGGCACTGAAGCTTTCTTT	CSVDRGPGTEAFF
TRBV6-6	.	.	TRBJ1-2	TGTGCCAGCAGAGGGGGGGGATCTAACTATGGCTACACCTTC	CASRGGGSNYGYTF
TRBV3-1	.	TRBD2	TRBJ2-2	TGTGCCAGCAGCCCCGCCGGTGCGGGAGAACACACCGGGGAGCTGTTTTTT	CASSPAGAGEHTGELFF